This T cell receptor (beta chain) was found in a study of cytomegalovirus exposure and HLA in healthy donors (dated 2017 in TCRdb). Some background on the complete study: An earlier analysis of approximately 640 of the donors reported 250 to 300 Gb of sequence data and 100 million to 130 million unique TCR beta sequences from 150 million to 200 million T cells. To predict cytomegalovirus infection status, the study brought together high-throughput TCR immunosequencing, statistical association of individual TCRs with disease status, and machine learning. All discovery cohort repertoires had been generated using a single sequencing platform. To study patterns of TCR occurrence, a later analysis re-analyzed previously published TCR beta repertoires from around 670 donors and added high-resolution HLA genotyping. About five DR-DQ haplotypes were treated as single units for association and clustering because of strong linkage in the cohort. Of the roughly 400 genotyped donors, 81% were placed in the genetic ancestry cluster associated with self-reported Caucasian donors. HLA typing included class I and class II loci at four-digit resolution. An earlier analysis of approximately 640 of the donors applied high-throughput TCR beta sequencing to assess whether each TCR beta V gene segment acted as functional or pseudogenic. Using immunosequencing, the study profiled T cell repertoires from some 670 subjects and related those repertoires to cytomegalovirus serostatus. Rather than using new phenotypic data, the later analysis identified candidate immune exposures from TCR beta sequences and from how often those sequences occurred across donors. Typing coverage varied by locus: roughly 620-640 donors for A, B, C, DRB1 and DQB1; roughly 520 for DQA1; around 610 for DPA1; 450 to 480 for DPB1. Along with the roughly 670-subject first cohort, a separate validation cohort of over a hundred different subjects was used. The study aimed to test whether cataloging public T cell receptors could reveal signatures of past pathogen exposure. In a later genetic analysis, genome-wide SNP genotypes for 398 of the 666 donors were used, and that subset was treated as a discovery cohort. Donor age, sex, ethnicity and CMV serostatus were collected together with the repertoire data. On average, 235,054 unique TCR beta nucleotide sequences were sequenced per donor among 300 to 500 genotyped donors of the cohort, with around 19% of those sequences being non-productive. Roughly 300 gigabases of sequencing data and 80 million or so unique TCR sequences were included in an early release covering under 650 HLA-typed donors. Overall results and qualifications from the work: Most CMV-associated TCR beta chains appeared to be HLA-restricted in a later analysis, and the HLA associations seemed to be driven largely by CMV exposure. A later analysis found that TCR association rates varied across HLA loci, with DRB1 alleles showing the most associated TCRs and HLA-C alleles the fewest. Broadly in line with IMGT annotations, most TCR beta V segments showed up in productive rearrangements about 90% or about 30% of the time in an earlier analysis of 587 of the donors. Correlated functional status among segregating V segments might be attributable to linkage disequilibrium, but an unknown experimental factor could not be ruled out. While some public TCRs were present in many individuals, most TCR sequences turned up only very rarely across donors. A later analysis found that HLA-associated TCR beta chains were more clonally expanded and had lower generation probabilities than equally common non-associated chains. A later analysis associated 16,951 TCR beta sequences with specific HLA alleles at a false discovery rate of 0.05. Because counts were too low, approximately 18 rarely observed V segments, including chromosome 9 orphons, were excluded from the earlier analysis of roughly 580 of the donors. Several of the top co-occurrence clusters appeared to be linked to parvovirus B19, influenza, CMV and Epstein-Barr virus, according to a later analysis. Compared with the approximately 670-donor mean, donors in an Asian-associated ancestry cluster had fewer N-insertions in productive TCRs, according to a later genetic analysis. Because HLA typing was missing for some donors at each locus, association tests included only the typed subset. According to the authors, the approach could potentially be generalized to other disease states and immunological phenotypes. When HLA alleles, especially DR and DQ, strongly co-occurred, attributing TCR associations to individual alleles was difficult. For the cohort, immune exposure information was limited to CMV serostatus. In the study, 150 to 200 TCR beta chains were listed as associated with cytomegalovirus. A few of the identified cytomegalovirus-associated TCR beta chains were confirmed in vitro to be specific for cytomegalovirus antigens. Sequencing depth was assumed to be roughly uniform across donors in the presence/absence analyses, though that assumption may not hold. V-gene and J-gene trimming of TCR beta chains was associated with a missense DCLRE1C variant in a later genetic analysis, and the association was replicated in an independent cohort. A further reported finding was that TCR beta sequences accurately predicted the HLA-A and HLA-B alleles for most subjects in the first cohort. The cohort was sequenced for TCR beta chains only, and without alpha or paired-chain data the features that could be detected were limited. The sequencing pipeline was judged likely to have produced a cluster of highly shared sequence variants as a technical artifact. The classifier was reported to diagnose cytomegalovirus status with high specificity and sensitivity in both the original cohort and the validation cohort.

The cohort was made up of 666 healthy bone marrow donors. Cohort members were all nominally healthy when sampled, although unrecorded immune exposures were likely present. The donor tested CMV seronegative and was one of the 352 seronegative cohort members. A peripheral blood sample was collected from each donor, and TCR beta sequencing was performed on peripheral blood mononuclear cells. The Qiagen DNeasy Blood Extraction Kit was used to extract genomic DNA from the blood cell samples. Receptors were amplified or captured by the immunoSEQ multiplex PCR assay. The multiplex PCR relied on a mix of 60 forward primers for TCR Vbeta segments and 13 reverse primers for TCR Jbeta segments. The CDR3 region of rearranged TCR beta genes was amplified from genomic DNA with a multiplex PCR assay. The Illumina HiSeq System was used to sequence the amplified TCR beta libraries as 87-base-pair reads. The study's processing was this. In a later analysis, 77 million or so unique TCR beta chains were counted across the roughly 700 repertoires, and approximately 11 million of these chains were shared by at least two donors. To remove PCR and sequencing errors, raw reads were error-corrected and collapsed into unique sequences using a nearest-neighbor algorithm that merged closely related sequences. Alignment of CDR3 sequences to IMGT reference sequences was used to assign V, D and J gene segments. For a sequence to be retained, at least a six-nucleotide match to both a V gene segment and a J gene segment was required. Rearrangements were called productive when the CDR3 lacked stop codons and stayed in frame with V and J; all others were non-productive. Following IMGT convention, CDR3 was defined as the stretch from the second conserved V-encoded cysteine up to the conserved J-encoded phenylalanine. Sequences without an unambiguous match to a single V gene segment were excluded from the earlier analysis of over 500 of the donors. In an earlier analysis of approximately 590 of the donors, a V segment was called functional when productive rearrangements were above 56.7%, and segregating when the standard deviation between donors exceeded 5%. A statistical classification framework was developed to diagnose cytomegalovirus status using the catalog of TCR beta chain sequences. V and J gene assignment, in a later analysis, came from comparing TCR nucleotide sequences with IMGT/GENE-DB human TR gene sequences. In a later analysis, CDR3 sequences and most-parsimonious VDJ recombination scenarios were assigned using the TCRdist pipeline. In a later analysis, every TCR beta chain was defined by the combination of its CDR3 amino acid sequence and its V-gene family, and reads without a unique V-gene family were dropped. As a way to deal with suspected cross-contamination and a sequencing artifact, a later analysis dropped roughly 600 nucleotide sequences that were highly shared and had low generation probability. In a later analysis, a clonal expansion index for each public chain was calculated from normalized within-repertoire ranks of inferred template counts. In a later analysis, generation probabilities were computed using a VDJ recombination model fitted to out-of-frame rearrangements, and the results were checked against IGoR. Hypergeometric tests were used in a later analysis to score TCR-TCR, TCR-HLA and TCR-CMV co-occurrence, with a repertoire-size bias correction applied to the TCR pairs. A later analysis estimated false discovery rates by permuting HLA or CMV assignments 20 times. A later analysis grouped co-occurring TCRs with DBSCAN, adding TCRdist sequence similarity when clustering within HLA-allele-positive subsets. Co-occurrence clustering excluded repertoires with fewer than 30,000 or more than 120,000 public chains, plus five with anomalous nucleotide sharing. TCRdb took this table from immuneACCESS and kept in-frame rearrangements with V and J called. Such tables lack part of the clones; where checked against another copy, unresolved V genes explain under half of the gap, and the rest is unexplained. The D gene and trimming were derived from the DNA, and the V and J assignments and clone size from that table. Across this sample there are about 130,000 clones, with roughly four fifths seen only once. 6% to 8.5% of the sample is taken by the ten largest.

This clone was counted a single time. No cognate antigen has been identified for it. The record has no base qualities; no much larger clone is one base away. This TCR came from a man aged 25-45 years in good health and CMV-seronegative. The sequenced sample was PBMCs.

The CDR3 loop reads CASSATSNTEAFF. The DNA sequence is TGTGCCAGCAGCGCCACATCGAACACTGAAGCTTTCTTT. Here the chain combines TRBV9 and TRBJ1-1, with no D gene named confidently. V and J are truncated by 3 bases and 1 base respectively, leaving an intervening sequence of 7 bases. The CDR3 covers 13 residues, taking in both the cysteine and the phenylalanine. Only the CDR3 DNA is retained, 39 bases long and in frame from the first base. The germline V gene provides CDR1 SGDLS and CDR2 YYNGEE.